These 31 T cell receptor beta chains were sequenced from one sample in a study of regulatory T cells in long-lasting Graves disease. Time point in this sample: newly diagnosed GD, antithyroid drugs for less than 3 months. From PBMCs, RNA was extracted and then used to make the TCR library. According to the study, TCR beta libraries were built with iRepertoire HTBI primers and CDR3-region Arm-PCR. TCRdb re-analysed the multiplex PCR reads in MiXCR, keeping a single row per CDR3 protein. The table records about 220,000 distinct CDR3 sequences, 15% to 20% of them present only once. Separately, the same data were catalogued under a study of T cells in Graves' hyperthyroidism and ophthalmopathy.

The specimen was peripheral blood mononuclear cells (PBMCs), collected at new diagnosis, from a patient treated with antithyroid drugs. These receptors were obtained from a woman in her 30s with Graves disease.

This clonotype was seen more than once but under ten times. This chain joins TRBV7-3 and TRBJ2-6, with 7 bases aligning to TRBD1. V was pared by 3 bases and J by 0 bases, with 5 bases of the junction left unmatched. This CDR3 is built from 17 residues. The V gene's germline CDR1 is SGHTA and CDR2 FQGTGA. CDR3 sequence (DNA): TGTGCCAGCAGCTTCGGACAGGCAGGCTCTGGGGCCAACGTCCTGACTTTC. The encoded protein is CASSFGQAGSGANVLTF.

The rearrangement joins TRBV7-3 to TRBJ2-5; 7 bases are a match to TRBD1. The CDR3 consists of 16 residues. Trimming removed 4 bases from V and 1 base from J; junction bases left unmatched: 9. Germline V gives CDR1 SGHTA, CDR2 FQGTGA. As DNA, the CDR3 is TGTGCCAGCAGCTCCCCCGGCGAGGGGGCCCAAGAGACCCAGTACTTC. Translation gives CASSSPGEGAQETQYF.

Of note for this clonotype: This could be a read error, since a much larger clone is one nucleotide away. V usage is TRBV20-1 and J usage is TRBJ2-2; D may match TRBD1 or TRBD2 (6 bases each). This CDR3 spans 13 amino acids. Germline-derived CDR1 and CDR2 are DFQATT and SNEGSKA (reference sequence). The CDR3 region has the DNA TGCAGTGCTAGCCCGGGGGCCACCGTGGAGCTGTTTTTT. Amino acid sequence: CSASPGATVELFF.

This clonotype occurred many times. The chain uses TRBV7-9 and TRBJ2-5; D uncertain. V lost 4 bases and J lost 3, with 15 bases in between. The CDR3 covers 15 residues. Germline CDR1 is SEHNR and CDR2 is FQNEAQ (reference sequence). As DNA, the CDR3 is TGTGCCAGCAGCTGGAGATTGACTGACGAAGAGACCCAGTACTTC. It encodes CASSWRLTDEETQYF.

J is TRBJ2-1 and V is TRBV9; tentative D call: TRBD2 (5 bases). Germline V gene lookup returns CDR1 SGDLS and CDR2 YYNGEE. CDR3 length equals 16 residues. The ends were cut back, 4 bases at V and 0 bases at J, with 14 bases in the middle. The CDR3 region has the DNA TGTGCCAGCAGCCCATTTAGTAGCGACTCCTACAATGAGCAGTTCTTC. This codes for CASSPFSSDSYNEQFF.

This clonotype was found many times. V and J are TRBV19 and TRBJ2-1; D remains ambiguous. Germline assignment: CDR1 LNHDA and CDR2 SQIVND (reference sequence). V was trimmed by 2 bases and J by 0 bases, leaving 11 bases between them. CDR3 length: 16 residues. Here the CDR3 reads CASSIKAPFSYNEQFF. In DNA form, the CDR3 reads TGTGCCAGTAGTATAAAGGCCCCCTTCTCCTACAATGAGCAGTTCTTC.

This clonotype was observed many times. This chain uses TRBV20-1 with TRBJ1-5; 10 bases align to TRBD1. CDR3 length equals 16 residues. V lost 7 bases and J lost 2; bases outside the gene matches: 11. Germline V gene lookup returns CDR1 DFQATT and CDR2 SNEGSKA (reference sequence). The CDR3: CSVASTGGFGNQPQHF. CDR3 DNA sequence: TGCAGTGTGGCGTCGACAGGGGGCTTCGGCAATCAGCCCCAGCATTTT.

In regard to this clonotype: A much larger clonotype is one base distant, so this may be a read error. The chain uses TRBV28 and TRBJ1-4; D uncertain. The germline V gene has CDR1 MDHEN and CDR2 SYDVKM. The CDR3 sequence is 17 residues long. The CDR3 region is CASSLMLQATTNEKLVF. The CDR3, as DNA: TGTGCCAGCAGTTTGATGTTGCAGGCTACAACTAATGAAAAACTGGTTTTT.

This clonotype appeared many times. The chain is built from TRBV10-3 and TRBJ2-5; maybe TRBD2 (6 bases). V lost 10 bases and J 1 base, leaving 13 bases between the germline ends. The CDR3 runs 13 residues. CDR1 is ENHRY, CDR2 SYGVKD, per germline. This CDR3 reads CATTPGVQETQYF. The CDR3 region has the DNA TGTGCCACCACCCCGGGGGTCCAAGAGACCCAGTACTTC.

This clonotype was seen ten or more times. This chain joins TRBV6-5 and TRBJ2-7, with D perhaps TRBD1 (6 bases). Germline CDR1 and CDR2: MNHEY and SVGAGI. V shed 2 bases and J shed 3 bases, with 8 bases lying between them. The CDR3 loop spans 13 amino acids. As DNA, the CDR3 is TGTGCCAGCAGTTACGGGGGCTTCTACGAGCAGTACTTC. It is translated as CASSYGGFYEQYF.

This clonotype was picked up many times. The J gene is TRBJ2-3, the V gene TRBV11-3; TRBD1 is a possible D gene (6 bases). Looked up from germline, CDR1 is SGHNT and CDR2 is YENEEA. V gave up 5 bases and J gave up 5 bases, with 11 bases separating them. The CDR3 length is 13 residues. DNA for the CDR3: TGTGCCAGCAGCGCCACAGGGTTAGATACGCAGTATTTT. It translates to CASSATGLDTQYF.

CDR3 in DNA: TGTGCCAGCAGATTGACTAGCGGGAGTAGGTCTGATACGCAGTATTTT. Residues: CASRLTSGSRSDTQYF. The chain employs TRBV7-9 and TRBJ2-3, with TRBD2 matching 12 bases. Germline CDR1 is SEHNR and CDR2 is FQNEAQ (reference sequence). V gave up 6 bases and J gave up 6 bases; unmatched junction bases: 10. CDR3 length equals 16 residues.

This clonotype appeared many times. The rearrangement joins TRBV9 to TRBJ1-3; TRBD1 might be the D (6 bases). V was trimmed by 3 bases and J by 0 bases, leaving 16 bases between them. This CDR3 is built from 17 residues. Germline-derived CDR1 and CDR2 are SGDLS and YYNGEE. The CDR3 sequence: CASSATRQVSSGNTIYF. In nucleotides, the CDR3 is TGTGCCAGCAGCGCCACTCGACAGGTCAGCTCTGGAAACACCATATATTTT.

Ten or more counts support this clonotype. The chain links TRBV12-3 or TRBV12-4 to TRBJ2-1; either TRBD1 or TRBD2 may fit D (5 bases each). The CDR3 covers 14 residues. The V gene lost 4 bases and the J gene lost 9 bases, with 16 bases spanning the gap. The chain's CDR3 is CASSSGQGLSEQFF. The CDR3 DNA is TGTGCCAGCAGTTCGGGGCAGGGTTTGAGTGAGCAGTTCTTC.

The chain uses TRBV2 and TRBJ2-7, with TRBD2 matching 12 bases. The J call may be in error: the DNA end matches TRBJ2-1 better. The germline V gene has CDR1 SNHLY and CDR2 FYNNEI. The CDR3 contains 17 residues. The CDR3 DNA reads TGTGCCAGCAGTGAGGCTAGCGGGAGGGGCTCCTACAATGAGCAGTTCTTC. It is translated as CASSEASGRGSYNEQFF.

Points on this clonotype: This clone may be a read error of a much larger clone one base away. The CDR3 DNA sequence: TGTGCCAGCAGTGGGTCTAGCGGGGCAGATACGCAGTATTTT. Translating it yields CASSGSSGADTQYF. The genes are TRBV6-1 and TRBJ2-3; 9 bases map to TRBD2. V was pared by 4 bases and J by 4 bases, with 3 bases of the junction left unmatched. The length of the CDR3 is 14 residues. Germline CDR1 is MNHNS and CDR2 is SASEGT.

This clonotype was picked up many times. The CDR3 DNA sequence: TGCGCCAGCAGCTTATCTCATCAGGGAGCGGACACTGAAGCTTTCTTT. Amino acids: CASSLSHQGADTEAFF. The chain recombines TRBV5-1 with TRBJ1-1; perhaps TRBD1 as D (5 bases). Trimming removed 2 bases from V and 3 bases from J, with 17 bases in between. The CDR3 consists of 16 residues. Germline lookup yields CDR1 SGHRS and CDR2 YFSETQ.

This clonotype was detected only once. V and J are TRBV11-3 and TRBJ2-1; TRBD2 aligns across 9 bases. This CDR3 comprises 15 residues. CDR1 is SGHNT, CDR2 YENEEA, per germline. V dropped 1 base and J dropped 5; count of bases not matched to a gene: 3. Written as DNA, the CDR3 is TGTGCCAGCAGCTTAGGGGCGGGAGGGGACAATGAGCAGTTCTTC. Its protein is CASSLGAGGDNEQFF.

The V gene is TRBV11-2, the J gene TRBJ2-7; 8 bases align to TRBD2. The CDR3 length is 15 residues. Germline CDR1 SGHAT, CDR2 FQNNGV. J was trimmed by 4 bases and V by 5 bases; bases with no gene match: 10. CDR3 sequence (DNA): TGTGCCAGCAGCCCCCTAAGCGGGAGTCAATACGAGCAGTACTTC. It is translated as CASSPLSGSQYEQYF.

This clonotype was counted many times. This chain uses TRBV28 with TRBJ2-7; 7 nucleotides agree with TRBD2. Germline V gene sequence: CDR1 MDHEN, CDR2 SYDVKM. The CDR3 has 15 amino acids. The J segment lost 2 bases and the V segment lost 5 bases, leaving 9 bases of the junction unmatched. The CDR3 sequence: CASSPSSGVPYEQYF. The CDR3 region has the DNA TGTGCCAGCAGTCCCTCAAGCGGGGTGCCCTACGAGCAGTACTTC.

This clonotype turned up a few times. The rearrangement uses TRBV4-1 and TRBJ1-1; D is unresolved. V was trimmed by 3 bases and J by 5 bases, leaving 10 bases between them. The CDR3 runs to 13 residues. Germline loops: CDR1 MGHRA, CDR2 YSYEKL. As DNA, the CDR3 is TGCGCCAGCAGCCACCAGGAATTGACTGAAGCTTTCTTT. It specifies CASSHQELTEAFF.

The sample holds many counts of this clonotype. The rearrangement joins TRBV4-2 to TRBJ2-7; TRBD1 or TRBD2 may be the D gene (7 bases each). V was pared by 4 bases and J by 0 bases, with 10 bases between. There are 14 residues in the CDR3. Germline CDR1 LGHNA, CDR2 YNFKEQ. The CDR3 nucleotides read TGTGCCAGCAGCCCAGGGGGGGACTCCTACGAGCAGTACTTC. Translated, it gives CASSPGGDSYEQYF.

This clonotype was seen ten or more times. The chain is built from TRBV11-3 and TRBJ1-1; no reliable D call. Trimming left V 5 bases short and J 0 bases short, with 10 bases between. The CDR3 runs 14 residues. Germline values: CDR1 SGHNT, CDR2 YENEEA. This chain's CDR3 is CASSPDGLNTEAFF. DNA of the CDR3: TGTGCCAGCAGCCCGGACGGATTGAACACTGAAGCTTTCTTT.

This clonotype occurred a few times. The CDR3 DNA is TGCAGTGCTACCAGCCCTGGCACAGAGACCCAGTACTTC. Its protein product is CSATSPGTETQYF. The genes are TRBV20-1 and TRBJ2-5; D call uncertain. V lost 4 bases and J 4 bases, leaving 13 bases between the germline ends. This CDR3 spans 13 amino acids. Germline V gene lookup returns CDR1 DFQATT and CDR2 SNEGSKA (reference sequence).

This clonotype has ten or more counts. CDR3 DNA: TGTGCCAGCACTGAGGGACCGCGCTATGGCTACACCTTC. Translated, it gives CASTEGPRYGYTF. The rearrangement links TRBV12-3 or TRBV12-4 to TRBJ1-2, with D possibly matching TRBD1 (5 bases). V lost 7 bases and J lost 4, with 13 bases in between. The CDR3 runs 13 residues.

Many counts were recorded for this clonotype. This sequence joins TRBV27 and TRBJ1-3; D call uncertain. This CDR3 region has 14 residues. Germline lookup yields CDR1 MNHEY and CDR2 SMNVEV (reference sequence). The ends were cut back, 5 bases at V and 0 bases at J, with 8 bases in the middle. CDR3 region: CASSPGYSGNTIYF. The CDR3 coding sequence is TGTGCCAGCAGTCCGGGCTACTCTGGAAACACCATATATTTT.

This clonotype was found many times. The V and J genes are TRBV30 and TRBJ2-1; D may match TRBD1 or TRBD2 (5 bases each). Germline V CDR1 and CDR2: GTSNPN, SVGIG (reference sequence). This CDR3 is built from 14 residues. V lost 5 bases and J lost 0, with 11 bases in between. CDR3 nucleotides: TGTGCCTGGGGGGGTTCAAGCTCCTACAATGAGCAGTTCTTC. This gives the protein CAWGGSSSYNEQFF.

This clonotype was seen more than once but under ten times. The rearrangement joins TRBV5-1 to TRBJ2-1, with D possibly matching TRBD2 (6 bases). The germline V gene encodes CDR1 SGHRS and CDR2 YFSETQ. Deletions cut 6 bases from V and 0 bases from J, with 16 bases between. CDR3 length: 16 residues. In nucleotides, the CDR3 is TGCGCCAGCATCCTCGGGAGCCTCCACTCCTACAATGAGCAGTTCTTC. It specifies CASILGSLHSYNEQFF.

This clonotype was seen repeatedly, ten times or more. The chain uses TRBV9 and TRBJ2-7; D may be TRBD1 (6 bases). CDR1 and CDR2 (germline): SGDLS, YYNGEE. The length of the CDR3 is 16 residues. V lost 1 base and J 6 bases, leaving 20 bases between the germline ends. The CDR3 protein is CASSVYNTGKLGEQYF. The CDR3, as DNA: TGTGCCAGCAGCGTATATAACACAGGGAAACTAGGCGAGCAGTACTTC.

This clonotype was counted ten times or more. This chain links TRBV2 with TRBJ1-6; possibly TRBD1 for D (6 bases). The CDR3 is 14 amino acids. Germline-derived CDR1 and CDR2 are SNHLY and FYNNEI. Trimming left V 3 bases short and J 6 bases short, with 9 bases between. CDR3: CASSDRGLNSPLHF. As DNA, the CDR3 is TGTGCCAGCAGTGACAGGGGACTTAATTCACCCCTCCACTTT.

This clonotype was seen ten or more times. The rearrangement joins TRBV7-9 to TRBJ1-5; D not resolved. This CDR3 contains 14 residues. Germline V gives CDR1 SEHNR, CDR2 FQNEAQ (reference sequence). Trimming pared 5 bases from V and 2 bases from J, leaving 10 bases between. The CDR3 DNA is TGTGCCAGCAGCCCGGACTACGGCAATCAGCCCCAGCATTTT. Protein sequence: CASSPDYGNQPQHF.